This TCR beta chain originates from a study of cytomegalovirus exposure and HLA in healthy donors. PCR primers comprised 60 Vbeta and 13 Jbeta primers. Data came from immunoSEQ multiplex PCR; TCRdb stores just in-frame clones and leaves some out. Of about 200,000 clones in the sample, around 86% are singletons; the top ten hold 6.5%. With 8 bases removed from V and 3 bases from J, the gap between germline ends came to 13 bases. Germline lookup yields CDR1 MDHEN and CDR2 SYDVKM. This CDR3 comprises 14 residues. The receptor was derived from a woman aged 45-65 years in good health and CMV-seropositive. This sequence joins TRBV28 and TRBJ2-2, with a weak D call TRBD1 (6 bases). Sequencing input: PBMCs. Here the CDR3 DNA reads TGTGCCAGCGGTAGAGGGGGATACACCGGGGAGCTGTTTTTT. This codes for CASGRGGYTGELFF.